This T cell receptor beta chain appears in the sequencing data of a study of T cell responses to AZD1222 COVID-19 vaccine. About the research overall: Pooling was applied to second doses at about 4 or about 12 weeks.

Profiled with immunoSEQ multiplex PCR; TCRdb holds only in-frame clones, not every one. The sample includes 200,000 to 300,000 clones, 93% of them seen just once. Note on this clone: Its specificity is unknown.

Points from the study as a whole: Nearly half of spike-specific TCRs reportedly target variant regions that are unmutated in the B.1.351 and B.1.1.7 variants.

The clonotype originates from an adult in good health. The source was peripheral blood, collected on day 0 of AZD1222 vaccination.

The CDR3 is CASTQVQDSNQPQHF. In DNA form, the CDR3 reads TGTGCCAGCACTCAGGTCCAGGATAGCAATCAGCCCCAGCATTTT. This sequence joins TRBV27 and TRBJ1-5; D gene ambiguous. V lost 7 bases to trimming and J lost 0 bases, with 13 bases between them. The V gene's germline CDR1 is MNHEY and CDR2 SMNVEV (reference sequence). CDR3 length: 15 residues.